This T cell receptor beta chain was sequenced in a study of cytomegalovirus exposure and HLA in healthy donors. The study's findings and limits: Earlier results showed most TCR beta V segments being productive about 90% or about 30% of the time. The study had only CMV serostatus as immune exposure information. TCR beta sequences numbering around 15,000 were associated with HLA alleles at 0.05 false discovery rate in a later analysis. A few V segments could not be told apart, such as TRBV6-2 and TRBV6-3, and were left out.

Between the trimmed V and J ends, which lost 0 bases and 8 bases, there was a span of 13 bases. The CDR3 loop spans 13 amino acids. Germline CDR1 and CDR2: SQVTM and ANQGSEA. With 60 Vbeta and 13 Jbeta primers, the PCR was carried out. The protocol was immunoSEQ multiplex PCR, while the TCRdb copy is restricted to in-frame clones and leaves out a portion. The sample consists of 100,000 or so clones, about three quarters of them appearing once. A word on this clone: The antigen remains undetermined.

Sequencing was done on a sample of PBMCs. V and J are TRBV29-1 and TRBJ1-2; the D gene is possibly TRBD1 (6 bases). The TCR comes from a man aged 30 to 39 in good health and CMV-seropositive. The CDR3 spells CSVEEQGTGGYTF. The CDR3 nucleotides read TGCAGCGTTGAAGAACAGGGAACGGGCGGCTACACCTTC.